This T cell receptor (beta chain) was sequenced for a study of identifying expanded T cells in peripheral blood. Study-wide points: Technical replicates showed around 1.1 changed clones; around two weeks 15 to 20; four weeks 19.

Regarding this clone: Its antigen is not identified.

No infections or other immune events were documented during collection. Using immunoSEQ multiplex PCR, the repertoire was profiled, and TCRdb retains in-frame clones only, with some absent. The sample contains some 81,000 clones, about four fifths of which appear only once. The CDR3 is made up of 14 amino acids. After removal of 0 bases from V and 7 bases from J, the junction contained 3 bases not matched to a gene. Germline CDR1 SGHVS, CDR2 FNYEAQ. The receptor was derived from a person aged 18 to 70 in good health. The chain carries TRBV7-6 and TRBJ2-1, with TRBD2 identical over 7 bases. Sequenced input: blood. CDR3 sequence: CASSLAGGPNEQFF. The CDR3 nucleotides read TGTGCCAGCAGCTTAGCGGGAGGGCCGAATGAGCAGTTCTTC.